This T cell receptor beta chain was recorded in a study of blood T cells in healthy people across ages. Study observations and caveats: Expanded clonotype shifts may have been confounded, as the donors had an unknown CMV status. TCR beta diversity correlated strongly with naive T cell percentage.

V lost 5 bases, J lost 4 bases, and 10 bases stayed unmatched. The CDR3 runs 15 residues. Germline CDR1 reads DFQATT; CDR2 reads SNEGSKA (reference sequence). Concerning this clonotype itself: The antigen remains undetermined.

Each donor supplied roughly 9.2 milliliters of peripheral blood. Each sample provided at least 5.5 micrograms of extracted total RNA. For the second PCR, which ran for about 6 to 11 cycles, a sample-barcoded 5' primer and a J-beta primer mix were used. TCRdb reanalysed the 5' RACE reads using MiXCR and keeps one entry per CDR3 protein. The profile covers 850,000 or so distinct CDR3 sequences, with around 28% appearing a single time and 15% to 20% taken by the ten largest. This receptor was taken from a woman aged 80 or over in good health. The chain links TRBV20-1 to TRBJ2-2; TRBD1 aligns across 7 bases. The sequencing sample was made of blood. This CDR3 is CSAPDRVGFTGELFF. In DNA form, the CDR3 reads TGCAGTGCTCCCGACAGGGTGGGATTCACCGGGGAGCTGTTTTTT.